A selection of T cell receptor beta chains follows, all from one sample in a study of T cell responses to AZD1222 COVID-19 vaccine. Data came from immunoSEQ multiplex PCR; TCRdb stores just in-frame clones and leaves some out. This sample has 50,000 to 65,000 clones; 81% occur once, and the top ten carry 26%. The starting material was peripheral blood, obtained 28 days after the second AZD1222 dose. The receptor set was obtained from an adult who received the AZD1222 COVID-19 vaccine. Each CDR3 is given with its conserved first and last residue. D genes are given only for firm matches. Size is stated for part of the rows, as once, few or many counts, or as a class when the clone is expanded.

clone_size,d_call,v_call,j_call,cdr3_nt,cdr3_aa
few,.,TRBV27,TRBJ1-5,TGTGCCAGCAGTTCCCAAGGAAGACCTTGGAATCAGCCCCAGCATTTT,CASSSQGRPWNQPQHF
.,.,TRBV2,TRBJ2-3,TGTGCCAGCAGAATTCTTTATAGCACAGATACGCAGTATTTT,CASRILYSTDTQYF
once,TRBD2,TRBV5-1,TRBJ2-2,TGCGCCAGCAGCTTGGAACTAGCGGGAGACGGGGAGCTGTTTTTT,CASSLELAGDGELFF
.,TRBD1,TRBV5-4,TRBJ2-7,TGTGCCAGCAGCTTGGGGACAGGGCCTAGCTCCTACGAGCAGTACTTC,CASSLGTGPSSYEQYF
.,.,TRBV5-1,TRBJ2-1,TGCGCCAGCAGCTTGGAAGGAGGGCCCTACAATGAGCAGTTCTTC,CASSLEGGPYNEQFF
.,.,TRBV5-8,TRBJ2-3,TGTGCCAGCAGCCAAGGCGGAGGGACTGGGACAGATACGCAGTATTTT,CASSQGGGTGTDTQYF
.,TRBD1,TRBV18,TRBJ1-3,TGTGCCAGCTCACCGGGGACAGGGGTTTCTGGAAACACCATATATTTT,CASSPGTGVSGNTIYF
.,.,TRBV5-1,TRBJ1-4,TGCGCCAGCAGCGGTGGCAGTATCAATGAAAAACTGTTTTTT,CASSGGSINEKLFF
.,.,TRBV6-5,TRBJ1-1,TGTGCCAGCAGAAACAGGGTGACTGAAGCTTTCTTT,CASRNRVTEAFF
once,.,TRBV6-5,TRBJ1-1,TGTGCCAGCAGTTACACCCGGGGGAGCACTGAAGCTTTCTTT,CASSYTRGSTEAFF
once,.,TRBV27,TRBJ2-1,TGTGCCAGCAGCCCATTCGGAGGGCCCGGGAATGAGCAGTTCTTC,CASSPFGGPGNEQFF
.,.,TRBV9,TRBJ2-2,TGTGCCAGCAGCGTCGCCGGGACATTCAGAACCGGGGAGCTGTTTTTT,CASSVAGTFRTGELFF
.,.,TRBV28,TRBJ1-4,TGTGCCAGCAGTTTGAATATTGGCCTGGGCGGAAAACTGTTTTTT,CASSLNIGLGGKLFF
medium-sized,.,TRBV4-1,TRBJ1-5,TGCGCCAGCAGCTCCCCCGGGGCTAGGAGTCAGCCCCAGCATTTT,CASSSPGARSQPQHF
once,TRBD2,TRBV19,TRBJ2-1,TGTGCCAGTAGTAGGACTAGCGGGAGGTACAATGAGCAGTTCTTC,CASSRTSGRYNEQFF
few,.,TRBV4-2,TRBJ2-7,TGTGCCAGCAGCCAAGACTGGATTCTTTCGGCAGAGCAGTACTTC,CASSQDWILSAEQYF
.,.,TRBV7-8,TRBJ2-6,TGTGCCAGCAGCTTTAGGTCCTCTGGGGCCAACGTCCTGACTTTC,CASSFRSSGANVLTF
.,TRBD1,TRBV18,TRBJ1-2,TGTGCCAGCTCACCGGACTCGGGACAGCGAAACTATGGCTACACCTTC,CASSPDSGQRNYGYTF